This T cell receptor (beta chain) appears in the sequencing data of a study of shared clonotypes between healthy human individuals. The junction had 7 bases not matched to a gene; V was cut back by 6 bases and J by 0 bases. CDR3 length equals 17 residues. CDR1 is SGHAT, CDR2 FQNNGV, per germline. General observations from the study: Among non-shared clonotypes, generation probabilities were lower than among those shared by all four donors.

TCRdb's table, derived via immunoSEQ multiplex PCR, lists solely in-frame clones and lacks some. This table holds over 850,000 clones, more than 75% found once. Concerning this clone: Its antigen is undetermined.

The clonotype originates from a man younger than 30 in good health. Some clones in this sample may be carry-over from other donors' samples. The V gene is TRBV11-2, the J gene TRBJ2-3; 12 nucleotides agree with TRBD2. Sequenced material: memory CD4+ T cells from PBMCs. Noted subset: CD45RA-negative fraction. The DNA of the CDR3 is TGTGCCAGCAGTCCTACCGGGACTAGCGGGAGCACAGATACGCAGTATTTT. It encodes CASSPTGTSGSTDTQYF.